Ten or more counts support the clone carrying this TCR beta chain. Its target is unknown. This entry is derived from a study of T cells after posttransplantation cyclophosphamide. Study-wide results and limits: Recipient CMV seropositivity and CMV reactivation strongly tracked TRB clonality. Later blood repertoires were often dominated by clones from the donor CD8+ memory compartment. Blood and skin or GI T cell repertoires showed limited TRB overlap.

Data came from immunoSEQ multiplex PCR; TCRdb stores just in-frame clones and leaves some out. Observed in the sample are more than 9,000 clones, none of them singletons. Treatment was busulfan-fludarabine conditioning, a marrow graft, and cyclophosphamide on days +3 and +4. The sequence came from a female patient aged 40-50 years who received an allogeneic stem cell transplant from a related donor, was CMV-positive, and had no GVHD. Some T cells may possibly be graft donor cells. The sequenced sample was PBMCs, obtained after allogeneic stem cell transplant with posttransplant cyclophosphamide.

Here the CDR3 reads CASHSSGPNNEQFF. The CDR3 DNA reads as TGTGCCAGCCACTCTAGCGGACCTAACAATGAGCAGTTCTTC. The rearrangement links TRBV28 to TRBJ2-1; TRBD2 agrees at 7 bases. The CDR3 consists of 14 residues. The ends lost 8 bases at V and 5 bases at J; junction bases unmatched: 9. Germline lookup yields CDR1 MDHEN and CDR2 SYDVKM.